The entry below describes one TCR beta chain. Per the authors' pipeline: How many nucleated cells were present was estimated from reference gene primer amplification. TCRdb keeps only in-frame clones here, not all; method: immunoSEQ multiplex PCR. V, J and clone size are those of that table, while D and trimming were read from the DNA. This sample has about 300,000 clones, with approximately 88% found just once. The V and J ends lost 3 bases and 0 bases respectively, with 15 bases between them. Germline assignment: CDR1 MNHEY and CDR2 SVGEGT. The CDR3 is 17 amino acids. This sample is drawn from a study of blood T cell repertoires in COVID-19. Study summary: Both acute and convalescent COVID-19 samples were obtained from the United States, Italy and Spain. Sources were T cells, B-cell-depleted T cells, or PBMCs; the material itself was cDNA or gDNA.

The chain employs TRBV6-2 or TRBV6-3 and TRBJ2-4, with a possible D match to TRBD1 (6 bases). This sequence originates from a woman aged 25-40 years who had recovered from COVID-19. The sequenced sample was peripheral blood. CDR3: CASSYGVDRIAKNIQYF. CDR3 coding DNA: TGTGCCAGCAGTTATGGAGTGGACAGAATAGCCAAAAACATTCAGTACTTC.